Listed below are T cell receptor beta chains from one sample, sequenced in a study of shared clonotypes between healthy human individuals. Libraries were prepared by immunoSEQ multiplex PCR; TCRdb keeps only in-frame clonotypes and omits some of them. The table includes some 1 million clones, about 74% detected once. The source material was memory CD4+ T cells sorted from blood. The receptors originated from a man aged 18 to 29 in good health. The CDR3 runs from the conserved cysteine through the conserved F or W. Fields, in order: CDR3 protein, CDR3 DNA, J gene, clone size, D gene, CDR3 length, V gene. The D gene is left open where the match is weak. Only some rows state a clone size, as once, few, many or a class for expanded clones.

CASSSRDRYGYTF | TGTGCCAGCAGCTCCCGGGACAGATATGGCTACACCTTC | TRBJ1-2 | NA | TRBD1 | 13 | TRBV7-2
CASSPAGSGRSTGELFF | TGTGCCAGCAGCCCCGCCGGTAGCGGGAGGTCCACCGGGGAGCTGTTTTTT | TRBJ2-2 | NA | TRBD2 | 17 | TRBV5-4
CAIGTGGNTGELFF | TGTGCCATAGGGACAGGGGGAAACACCGGGGAGCTGTTTTTT | TRBJ2-2 | NA | TRBD1 | 14 | TRBV10-3
CASSARLGRSEQYF | TGTGCCAGCAGTGCTCGACTCGGGAGGAGCGAGCAGTACTTC | TRBJ2-7 | once | TRBD2 | 14 | TRBV2
CASSLGTGSNEKLFF | TGTGCTAGCAGCTTAGGGACAGGAAGTAATGAAAAACTGTTTTTT | TRBJ1-4 | NA | TRBD1 | 15 | TRBV7-7
CASSPQTGTNYGYTF | TGTGCCAGCAGCCCCCAGACAGGGACCAACTATGGCTACACCTTC | TRBJ1-2 | NA | TRBD1 | 15 | TRBV9
CASSVGPSYNEQFF | TGTGCCAGCAGCGTAGGTCCTAGCTACAATGAGCAGTTCTTC | TRBJ2-1 | NA | NA | 14 | TRBV9
CASSLQNQPQHF | TGTGCCAGCAGCTTACAGAATCAGCCCCAGCATTTT | TRBJ1-5 | NA | NA | 12 | TRBV5-4
CASRLVISGELFF | TGTGCCAGCCGTCTAGTGATTTCCGGGGAGCTGTTTTTT | TRBJ2-2 | once | NA | 13 | TRBV2
CASSPQGVQETQYF | TGTGCCAGCTCACCCCAGGGAGTCCAAGAGACCCAGTACTTC | TRBJ2-5 | NA | NA | 14 | TRBV18
CASKPPLQETQYF | TGTGCCAGCAAACCCCCCCTTCAAGAGACCCAGTACTTC | TRBJ2-5 | NA | NA | 13 | TRBV5-8
CAIQSSGNQPQHF | TGTGCCATACAGAGCTCGGGCAATCAGCCCCAGCATTTT | TRBJ1-5 | NA | NA | 13 | TRBV10-3
CASLSDSSYEQYF | TGTGCCAGCTTATCCGACAGCTCCTACGAGCAGTACTTC | TRBJ2-7 | once | NA | 13 | TRBV7-9
CASSLPLTHGEQYF | TGCGCCAGCAGCTTGCCGCTTACCCACGGCGAGCAGTACTTC | TRBJ2-7 | NA | NA | 14 | TRBV5-1
CAISGPGPYSSYEQYF | TGTGCCATCAGTGGACCGGGACCCTACTCCTCCTACGAGCAGTACTTC | TRBJ2-7 | many | NA | 16 | TRBV10-3
CASSVRSNSPLHF | TGTGCCAGCAGCGTTCGGAGTAATTCACCCCTCCACTTT | TRBJ1-6 | many | NA | 13 | TRBV11-2
CASSQQGLGTDTQYF | TGCGCCAGCAGCCAACAAGGACTAGGCACAGATACGCAGTATTTT | TRBJ2-3 | NA | TRBD2 | 15 | TRBV5-1
CAWSSAPGVGYTF | TGTGCCTGGAGTTCGGCCCCGGGAGTAGGCTACACCTTC | TRBJ1-2 | NA | NA | 13 | TRBV30
CASSHALGGTGELFF | TGCGCCAGCAGCCATGCGCTGGGGGGGACCGGGGAGCTGTTTTTT | TRBJ2-2 | NA | TRBD2 | 15 | TRBV4-3
CASSWGLAEDIQYF | TGTGCCAGCAGCTGGGGACTAGCGGAAGACATTCAGTACTTC | TRBJ2-4 | NA | TRBD2 | 14 | TRBV11-1
CASSLSGSVRNTEAFF | TGTGCCAGCAGCTTAAGCGGGAGTGTAAGGAACACTGAAGCTTTCTTT | TRBJ1-1 | NA | NA | 16 | TRBV7-9
CASSLGLAGGNEQYF | TGTGCCAGCAGTCTAGGACTAGCGGGGGGAAACGAGCAGTACTTC | TRBJ2-7 | NA | TRBD2 | 15 | TRBV28
CASSQDHLSSYEQYF | TGCGCCAGCAGCCAAGATCATCTAAGCTCCTACGAGCAGTACTTC | TRBJ2-7 | NA | NA | 15 | TRBV4-1
CASSPGTAQYF | TGCGCCAGCAGCCCTGGAACGGCCCAGTACTTC | TRBJ2-5 | NA | NA | 11 | TRBV4-1
CASSGNRDIGSYEQYF | TGTGCCAGCAGTGGGAACCGGGACATCGGCTCCTACGAGCAGTACTTC | TRBJ2-7 | NA | NA | 16 | TRBV28
CASSESSLAGVKNIQYF | TGTGCCAGCAGTGAATCTTCCCTAGCGGGAGTCAAAAACATTCAGTACTTC | TRBJ2-4 | NA | TRBD2 | 17 | TRBV25-1
CATSRARVQETQYF | TGTGCCACCAGCAGAGCTAGGGTCCAAGAGACCCAGTACTTC | TRBJ2-5 | NA | NA | 14 | TRBV15
CASSPRWGLGTEAFF | TGTGCCAGCAGCCCGAGATGGGGATTAGGGACTGAAGCTTTCTTT | TRBJ1-1 | few | NA | 15 | TRBV9
CASSVDPARELFF | TGTGCCAGCAGCGTAGACCCTGCCAGGGAGCTGTTTTTT | TRBJ2-2 | NA | NA | 13 | TRBV9
CASSQDRVSEQYF | TGTGCCAGCAGTCAGGACAGGGTGTCTGAGCAGTACTTC | TRBJ2-7 | NA | TRBD1 | 13 | TRBV2
CASSPGLASTDTQYF | TGTGCCAGCAGCCCGGGACTAGCGAGCACAGATACGCAGTATTTT | TRBJ2-3 | NA | TRBD2 | 15 | TRBV7-6
CASSRGSTDTQYF | TGTGCCAGCAGCCGCGGTAGCACAGATACGCAGTATTTT | TRBJ2-3 | few | NA | 13 | TRBV7-8
CASTVYNYGYTF | TGTGCCAGCACGGTATATAACTATGGCTACACCTTC | TRBJ1-2 | NA | NA | 12 | TRBV6-1
CAIRWGNTGELFF | TGTGCCATCCGCTGGGGAAACACCGGGGAGCTGTTTTTT | TRBJ2-2 | NA | NA | 13 | TRBV10-3